This TCR beta chain came from a study of blood T cell repertoires in COVID-19. On the study more broadly: COVID-19 samples collected from the United States, Italy and Spain covered acute and convalescent phases. Sources were T cells, B-cell-depleted T cells, or PBMCs; the material itself was cDNA or gDNA.

This clone has only one observation. The V gene lost 1 base and the J gene lost 3 bases, with 12 bases spanning the gap. The V gene's germline CDR1 is SNHLY and CDR2 FYNNEI. CDR3 length: 15 amino acids. Methods used by the authors: Quantification of nucleated cells was approximated via reference gene primer amplification. Profiling relied on immunoSEQ multiplex PCR, and the TCRdb table lists in-frame clones only, not all of them. V and J calls and clone size are as listed in that table; D and trimming were resolved from the DNA. The sample records fewer than 300,000 clones, less than 90% being singletons.

The clonotype originates from a woman aged 70-85 years with active or convalescent COVID-19. The chain has TRBV2 and TRBJ1-1; maybe TRBD1 (5 bases). Sequencing was done on a sample of peripheral blood. DNA of the CDR3: TGTGCCAGCAGTGAAGGTGGCAGGGTAGACACTGAAGCTTTCTTT. This gives the protein CASSEGGRVDTEAFF.